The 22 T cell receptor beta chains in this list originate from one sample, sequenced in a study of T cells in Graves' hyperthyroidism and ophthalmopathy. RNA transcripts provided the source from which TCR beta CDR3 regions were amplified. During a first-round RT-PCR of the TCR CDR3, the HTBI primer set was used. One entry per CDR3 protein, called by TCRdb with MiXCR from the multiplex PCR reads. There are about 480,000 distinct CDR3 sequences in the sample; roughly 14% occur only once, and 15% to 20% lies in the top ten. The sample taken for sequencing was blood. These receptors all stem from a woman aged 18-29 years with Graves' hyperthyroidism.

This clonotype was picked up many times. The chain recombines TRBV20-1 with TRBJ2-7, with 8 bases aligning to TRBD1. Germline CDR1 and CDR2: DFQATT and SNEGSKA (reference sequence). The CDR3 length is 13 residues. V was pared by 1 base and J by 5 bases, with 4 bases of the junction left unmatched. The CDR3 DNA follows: TGCAGTGCTAGAGGAGACAGGGGTGACGAGCAGTACGTC. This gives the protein CSARGDRGDEQYV.

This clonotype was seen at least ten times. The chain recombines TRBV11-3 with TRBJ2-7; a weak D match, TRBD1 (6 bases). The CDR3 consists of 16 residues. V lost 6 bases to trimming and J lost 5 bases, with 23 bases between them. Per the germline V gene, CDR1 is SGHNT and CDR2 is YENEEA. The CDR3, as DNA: TGTGCCAGCAGAAAGACCCGGGCAGGGGTACGGGACGAGCAGTACTTC. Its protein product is CASRKTRAGVRDEQYF.

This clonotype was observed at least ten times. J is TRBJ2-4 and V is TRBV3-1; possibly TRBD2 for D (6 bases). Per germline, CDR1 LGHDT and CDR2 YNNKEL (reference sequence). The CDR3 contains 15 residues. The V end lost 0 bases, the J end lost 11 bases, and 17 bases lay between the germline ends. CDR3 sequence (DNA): TGTGCCAGCAGCCAAGATCGAGGCAGTACGGGGGTTCAGTACTTC. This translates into CASSQDRGSTGVQYF.

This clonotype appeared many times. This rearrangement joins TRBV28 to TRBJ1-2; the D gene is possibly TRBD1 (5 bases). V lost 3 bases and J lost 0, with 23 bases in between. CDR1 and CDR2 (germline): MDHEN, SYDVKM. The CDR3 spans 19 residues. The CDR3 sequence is CASSFGTRGWTTANYGYTF. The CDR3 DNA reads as TGTGCCAGCAGTTTCGGAACCCGGGGCTGGACTACAGCTAACTATGGCTACACCTTC.

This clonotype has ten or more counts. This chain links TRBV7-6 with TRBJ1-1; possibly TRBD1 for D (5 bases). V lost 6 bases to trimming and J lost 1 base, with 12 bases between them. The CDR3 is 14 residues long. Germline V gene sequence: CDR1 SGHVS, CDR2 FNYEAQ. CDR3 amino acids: CASRDGTGNTEAFF. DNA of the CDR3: TGTGCCAGCAGGGACGGGACGGGGAACACTGAAGCTTTCTTT.

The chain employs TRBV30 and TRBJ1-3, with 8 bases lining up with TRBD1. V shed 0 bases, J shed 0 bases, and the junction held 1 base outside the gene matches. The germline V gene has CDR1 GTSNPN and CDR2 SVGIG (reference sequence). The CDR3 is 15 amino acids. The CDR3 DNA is TGTGCCTGGAGTGTAACAGGGGGCTCTGGAAACACCATATATTTT. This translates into CAWSVTGGSGNTIYF. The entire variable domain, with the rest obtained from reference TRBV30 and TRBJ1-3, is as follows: SQTIHQWPATLVQPVGSPLSLECTVEGTSNPNLYWYRQAAGRGLQLLFYSVGIGQISSEVPQNLSASRPQDRQFILSSKKLLLSDSGFYLCAWSVTGGSGNTIYFGEGSWLTVV.

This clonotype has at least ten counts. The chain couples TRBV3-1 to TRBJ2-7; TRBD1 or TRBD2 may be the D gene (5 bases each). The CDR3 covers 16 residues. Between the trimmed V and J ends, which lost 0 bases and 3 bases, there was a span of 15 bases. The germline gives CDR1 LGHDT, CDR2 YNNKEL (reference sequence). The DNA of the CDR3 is TGTGCCAGCAGCCAAGAGTTGCGTGGGGGAAACTACGAGCAGTACGTC. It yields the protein CASSQELRGGNYEQYV.

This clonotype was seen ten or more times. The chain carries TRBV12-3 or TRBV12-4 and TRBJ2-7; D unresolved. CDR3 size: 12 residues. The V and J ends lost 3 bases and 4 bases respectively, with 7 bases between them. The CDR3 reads CASSLLGYEQYV. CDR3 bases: TGTGCCAGCAGTTTGCTAGGGTACGAGCAGTACGTC.

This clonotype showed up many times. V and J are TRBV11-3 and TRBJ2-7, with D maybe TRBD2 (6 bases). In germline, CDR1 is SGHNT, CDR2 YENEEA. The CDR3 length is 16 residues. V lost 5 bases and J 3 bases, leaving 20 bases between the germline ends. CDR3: CASSGLGGLSFYEQYF. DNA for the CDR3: TGTGCCAGCAGCGGCCTCGGCGGACTATCCTTCTACGAGCAGTACTTC. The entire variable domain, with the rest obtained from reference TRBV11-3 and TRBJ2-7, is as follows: EAGVVQSPRYKIIEKKQPVAFWCNPISGHNTLYWYLQNLGQGPELLIRYENEEAVDDSQLPKDRFSAERLKGVDSTLKIQPAELGDSAVYLCASSGLGGLSFYEQYFGPGTRLTVT.

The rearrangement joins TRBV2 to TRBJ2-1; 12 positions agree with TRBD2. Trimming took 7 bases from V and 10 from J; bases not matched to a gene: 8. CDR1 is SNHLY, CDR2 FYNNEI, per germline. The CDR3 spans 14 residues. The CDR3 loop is CASKVLAGGREQFF. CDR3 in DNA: TGTGCCAGCAAGGTACTAGCGGGAGGAAGGGAGCAGTTCTTC.

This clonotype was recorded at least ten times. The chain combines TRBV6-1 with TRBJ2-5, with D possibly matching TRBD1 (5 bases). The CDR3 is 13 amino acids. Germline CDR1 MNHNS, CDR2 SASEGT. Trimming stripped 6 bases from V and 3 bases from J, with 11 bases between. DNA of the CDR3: TGTGCCAGCAGCCAGGACATCAAAGAGACCCAGTACTTC. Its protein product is CASSQDIKETQYF.

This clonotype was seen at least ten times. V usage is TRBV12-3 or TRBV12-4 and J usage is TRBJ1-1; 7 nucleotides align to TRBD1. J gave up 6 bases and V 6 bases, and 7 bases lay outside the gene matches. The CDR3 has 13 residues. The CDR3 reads CASSSRGSAEAFF. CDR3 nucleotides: TGTGCCAGCAGCTCCAGGGGGAGCGCTGAAGCTTTCTTT.

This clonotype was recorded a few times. The chain's CDR3 is CASSQVEGTGSYEQYF. CDR3 in DNA: TGTGCCAGCTCACAAGTTGAGGGGACAGGGTCCTACGAGCAGTACTTC. The chain couples TRBV18 to TRBJ2-7, with 9 bases aligning to TRBD1. Germline CDR1 and CDR2: KGHSH and LQKENI. V was clipped by 4 bases and J by 1 base; unmatched bases: 8. The CDR3 has 16 amino acids.

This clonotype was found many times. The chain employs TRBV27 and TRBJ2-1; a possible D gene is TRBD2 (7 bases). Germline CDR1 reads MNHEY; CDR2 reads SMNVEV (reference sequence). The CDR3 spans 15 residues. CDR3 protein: CAAQGGGSSYNEQFF. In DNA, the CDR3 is TGTGCAGCACAAGGGGGGGGGAGCTCCTACAATGAGCAGTTCTTC.

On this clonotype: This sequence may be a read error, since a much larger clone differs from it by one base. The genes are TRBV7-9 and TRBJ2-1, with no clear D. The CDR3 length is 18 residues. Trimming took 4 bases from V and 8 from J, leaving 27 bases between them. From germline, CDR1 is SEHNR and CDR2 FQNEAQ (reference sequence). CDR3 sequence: CASSSARTERAFYDEQFF. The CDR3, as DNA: TGTGCCAGCAGCTCCGCCCGGACGGAAAGGGCCTTTTACGATGAGCAGTTCTTC.

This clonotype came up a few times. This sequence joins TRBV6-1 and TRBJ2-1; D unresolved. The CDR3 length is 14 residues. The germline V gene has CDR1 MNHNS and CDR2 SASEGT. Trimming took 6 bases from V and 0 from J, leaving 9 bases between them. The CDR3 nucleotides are TGTGCCAGCAGATTTTTAGGCTCCTACAATGAGCAGTTCTTC. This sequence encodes CASRFLGSYNEQFF.

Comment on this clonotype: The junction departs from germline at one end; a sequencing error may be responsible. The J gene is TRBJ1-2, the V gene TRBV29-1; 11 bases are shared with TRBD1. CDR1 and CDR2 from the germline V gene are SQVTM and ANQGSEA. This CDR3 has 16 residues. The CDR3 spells CSIEAAGTGGNYGYTF. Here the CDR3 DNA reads TGCAGCATTGAAGCAGCAGGGACAGGGGGAAACTATGGCTACACCTTC.

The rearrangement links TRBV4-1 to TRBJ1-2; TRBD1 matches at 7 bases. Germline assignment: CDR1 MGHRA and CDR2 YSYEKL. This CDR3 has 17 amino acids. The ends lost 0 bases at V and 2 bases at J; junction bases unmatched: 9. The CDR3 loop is CASSQDGPHRGNYGYTF. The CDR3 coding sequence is TGCGCCAGCAGCCAAGACGGACCTCACAGGGGAAACTATGGCTACACCTTC.

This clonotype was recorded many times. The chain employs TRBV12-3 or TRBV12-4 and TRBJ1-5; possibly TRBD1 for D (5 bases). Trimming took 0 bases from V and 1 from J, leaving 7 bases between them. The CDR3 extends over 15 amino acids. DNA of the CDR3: TGTGCCAGCAGTTTAGCGGGACCAAGCAATCAGCCCCAGCATTTT. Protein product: CASSLAGPSNQPQHF.

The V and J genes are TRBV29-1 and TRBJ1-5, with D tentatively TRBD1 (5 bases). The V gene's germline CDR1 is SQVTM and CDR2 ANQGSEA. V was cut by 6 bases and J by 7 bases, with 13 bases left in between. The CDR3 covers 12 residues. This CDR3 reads CSVSGGEQPQHF. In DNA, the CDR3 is TGCAGCGTCTCGGGGGGGGAGCAGCCCCAGCATTTT.

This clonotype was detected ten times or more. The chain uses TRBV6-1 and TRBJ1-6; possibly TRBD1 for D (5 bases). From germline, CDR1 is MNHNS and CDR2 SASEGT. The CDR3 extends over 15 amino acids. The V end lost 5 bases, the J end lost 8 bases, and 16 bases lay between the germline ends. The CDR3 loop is CASSRMGVRDSPLHF. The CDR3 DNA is TGTGCCAGCAGTAGGATGGGGGTTCGAGATTCACCCCTCCACTTT.

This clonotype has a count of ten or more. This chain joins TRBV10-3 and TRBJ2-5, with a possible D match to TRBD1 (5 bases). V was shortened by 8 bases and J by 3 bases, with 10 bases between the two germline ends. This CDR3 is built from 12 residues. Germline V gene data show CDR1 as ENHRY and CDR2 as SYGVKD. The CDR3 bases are TGTGCCATCGCAGGGTACAAAGAGACCCAGTACTTC. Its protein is CAIAGYKETQYF.